These T cell receptor beta chains were read from a single sample in a study of Ad26.COV2.S vaccination and SARS-CoV-2 variants. Generated by immunoSEQ multiplex PCR, the TCRdb table keeps only in-frame clones and is missing some. Of roughly 510,000 clones listed, around 90% were seen once; the top ten hold around 13%. Here the sequenced sample was peripheral blood, taken in a trial of Ad26.COV2.S vaccine versus placebo. Every receptor here comes from a person between 18 and 65 years old who received the Ad26.COV2.S COVID-19 vaccine or a placebo. The CDR3 runs from the conserved cysteine through the conserved F or W. The order of the fields is clone size, V gene, J gene, D gene, CDR3 protein, CDR3 DNA. The D gene is left open where the match is weak. The listing skips clone size in some rows; elsewhere it reads once, few, many or a size class.

>NA|TRBV19|TRBJ2-6|NA
CATTEGPGANVLTF
TGTGCCACAACGGAGGGCCCTGGGGCCAACGTCCTGACTTTC
>NA|TRBV7-9|TRBJ1-3|NA
CASSLSGTGNTIYF
TGTGCCAGCAGCTTATCAGGGACTGGAAACACCATATATTTT
>NA|TRBV18|TRBJ1-2|NA
CASSPPLPIRNYGYTF
TGTGCCAGCTCACCTCCCCTGCCCATCCGAAACTATGGCTACACCTTC
>NA|TRBV7-6|TRBJ2-7|TRBD2
CASSLGSSSGAYEQYF
TGTGCCAGCAGCTTAGGCTCTTCTAGCGGGGCCTACGAGCAGTACTTC
>NA|TRBV10-3|TRBJ2-2|TRBD2
CAIRPGLVGTGELFF
TGTGCCATCAGGCCGGGACTAGTGGGCACCGGGGAGCTGTTTTTT
>NA|TRBV6-1|TRBJ1-6|NA
CASSDVGNSPLHF
TGTGCCAGCAGTGATGTCGGGAATTCACCCCTCCACTTT
>NA|TRBV5-4|TRBJ1-2|NA
CASSLTSGATNYGYTF
TGTGCCAGCAGCCTAACCTCAGGGGCGACCAACTATGGCTACACCTTC
>NA|TRBV7-6|TRBJ1-6|NA
CASSLGQSDSPLHF
TGTGCCAGCAGCCTAGGACAGTCGGATTCACCCCTCCACTTT
>NA|TRBV15|TRBJ1-2|NA
CATGDLLYGYTF
TGTGCCACGGGAGACCTCCTATATGGCTACACCTTC
>NA|TRBV5-6|TRBJ2-4|TRBD2
CASSLGLAAAFIQYF
TGTGCCAGCAGCTTGGGCCTAGCGGCGGCATTCATTCAGTACTTC
>NA|TRBV4-3|TRBJ2-7|TRBD1
CASSQIQGLEQYF
TGCGCCAGCAGCCAGATACAGGGGCTCGAGCAGTACTTC
>NA|TRBV5-1|TRBJ1-3|NA
CASSTNPGGIISGNTIYF
TGCGCCAGCAGCACAAACCCGGGGGGGATCATCTCTGGAAACACCATATATTTT
>NA|TRBV5-1|TRBJ2-1|NA
CASSLTGKNEQFF
TGCGCCAGCAGCTTGACGGGGAAGAATGAGCAGTTCTTC
>once|TRBV7-9|TRBJ2-1|NA
CASSSDPPNYNEQFF
TGTGCCAGCAGCTCAGACCCACCAAACTACAATGAGCAGTTCTTC
>once|TRBV5-8|TRBJ1-2|NA
CASSSRGRNYGYTF
TGTGCCAGCAGCTCCCGGGGCAGGAACTATGGCTACACCTTC
>NA|TRBV10-3|TRBJ1-2|NA
CAITRGENYGYTF
TGTGCCATCACTCGGGGTGAAAACTATGGCTACACCTTC